Listed below are T cell receptor beta chains from one sample, sequenced in a study of blood T cells in healthy people across ages. TCRdb reprocessed the 5' RACE reads with MiXCR, giving one entry per CDR3 protein. The sample consists of approximately 810,000 distinct CDR3 sequences, more than 25% of them appearing once. Sequencing input: blood. All receptors come from a woman older than 75 in good health. Each CDR3 is given with its conserved first and last residue. Each record gives: J gene, D gene, V gene, clone size, CDR3 protein, CDR3 DNA. A D gene is named only where the DNA matches it firmly. Rows give clone size only sometimes, using once, few, many, or a class for an expanded clone.

>TRBJ2-3|-|TRBV7-6|many
CASSETATGPLFDTQYF
TGTGCCAGCAGCGAAACCGCCACCGGGCCCTTGTTTGATACGCAGTATTTT
>TRBJ2-3|-|TRBV20-1|many
CSARDIRAGASTDTQYF
TGCAGTGCTAGAGATATCAGGGCCGGGGCTAGCACAGATACGCAGTATTTT
>TRBJ2-7|-|TRBV6-5|many
CASSYSNEQYF
TGTGCCAGCAGTTACAGTAACGAGCAGTACTTC
>TRBJ2-2|-|TRBV6-2/TRBV6-3|few
CASSYSLQKNTGELFF
TGTGCCAGCAGTTACTCCTTACAGAAAAACACCGGGGAGCTGTTTTTT
>TRBJ2-5|TRBD1|TRBV6-5|many
CASSYSGTGETQYF
TGTGCCAGCAGTTACTCGGGGACAGGCGAGACCCAGTACTTC
>TRBJ1-4|-|TRBV20-1|-
CSASQSVYAQKLFF
TGCAGTGCTAGCCAGAGTGTGTATGCCCAAAAACTGTTTTTT
>TRBJ1-4|-|TRBV6-5|few
CASSYGGGGEKLFF
TGTGCCAGCAGTTACGGGGGAGGGGGTGAAAAACTGTTTTTT
>TRBJ2-1|TRBD1|TRBV29-1|once
CSVGTGTGMQYNEQFF
TGCAGCGTTGGAACCGGGACAGGGATGCAGTATAATGAGCAGTTCTTC
>TRBJ1-1|TRBD1|TRBV18|few
CASSPGQGGAFF
TGTGCCAGCTCACCCGGACAGGGGGGAGCTTTCTTT
>TRBJ1-2|-|TRBV12-3/TRBV12-4|once
CASSFPRGGYTF
TGTGCCAGCAGTTTCCCCAGGGGCGGCTACACCTTC
>TRBJ1-2|-|TRBV5-1|few
CASSRQGGLNYGYTF
TGCGCCAGCAGCCGTCAGGGCGGATTGAACTATGGCTACACCTTC
>TRBJ2-7|TRBD2|TRBV7-2|many
CASSRRTSGAYEQYF
TGTGCCAGCAGCCGCCGGACTAGCGGTGCCTACGAGCAGTACTTC
>TRBJ1-4|-|TRBV4-2|-
CASSEAFGTSNEKLFF
TGTGCCAGCAGCGAAGCGTTCGGGACAAGCAATGAAAAACTGTTTTTT
>TRBJ2-2|TRBD2|TRBV12-3/TRBV12-4|few
CASSRTSGNPNTGELFF
TGTGCCAGCAGTCGGACTAGCGGGAATCCGAACACCGGGGAGCTGTTTTTT
>TRBJ2-5|-|TRBV15|many
CATTGGETQYF
TGTGCCACGACAGGTGGGGAGACCCAGTACTTC
>TRBJ2-1|-|TRBV6-2/TRBV6-3|-
CASSYNSGRYNEQFF
TGTGCCAGCAGTTACAACAGCGGGCGATACAATGAGCAGTTCTTC
>TRBJ2-2|TRBD1|TRBV20-1|-
CSARATPDRVSNTGELFF
TGCAGTGCTAGAGCCACCCCTGACAGGGTCTCGAATACCGGGGAGCTGTTTTTT
>TRBJ1-2|-|TRBV12-3/TRBV12-4|many
CASSSGRGLYGYTF
TGTGCCAGCAGTTCAGGGAGGGGTCTCTATGGCTACACCTTC
>TRBJ2-7|-|TRBV7-2|-
CASSITGNLPSYEQYF
TGTGCCAGCAGCATTACCGGGAACTTGCCCTCCTACGAGCAGTACTTC
>TRBJ2-7|TRBD2|TRBV27|many
CASSLLGEGNYEQYF
TGTGCCAGCAGTTTACTAGGGGAGGGGAACTACGAGCAGTACTTC
>TRBJ1-2|-|TRBV30|-
CAWSVDGPYGYTF
TGTGCCTGGAGTGTAGACGGGCCCTATGGCTACACCTTC
>TRBJ1-5|-|TRBV2|once
CASSTFMGNSNQSQHF
TGTGCCAGCAGTACGTTTATGGGGAATAGCAATCAGTCCCAGCATTTT
>TRBJ2-3|TRBD2|TRBV3-1|many
CASSQDGGGGPFSEDTQYF
TGTGCCAGCAGCCAAGACGGCGGGGGGGGACCTTTCTCAGAGGATACGCAGTATTTT
>TRBJ2-7|TRBD1|TRBV12-3/TRBV12-4|many
CASRTQGKEQYF
TGTGCCAGCAGGACACAGGGGAAGGAGCAGTACTTC
>TRBJ2-1|TRBD2|TRBV12-3/TRBV12-4|many
CASKIGASGIYNEQFF
TGTGCCAGCAAGATCGGGGCTAGCGGCATCTACAATGAGCAGTTCTTC
>TRBJ1-1|TRBD1|TRBV20-1|-
CSALSQGARTEAFF
TGCAGTGCCCTTTCCCAGGGGGCGCGCACTGAAGCTTTCTTT
>TRBJ2-5|-|TRBV27|-
CASGGSWETQYF
TGTGCCAGCGGGGGGTCTTGGGAGACCCAGTACTTC
>TRBJ2-5|TRBD2|TRBV7-8|-
CASSTQRGLDPFLDVGQYF
TGTGCCAGCAGCACCCAGAGGGGACTAGACCCCTTCCTGGACGTAGGGCAGTACTTC
>TRBJ2-3|TRBD1|TRBV12-3/TRBV12-4|-
CASSPQGVITDAQYF
TGTGCCAGCAGCCCACAGGGGGTCATAACAGATGCGCAGTATTTT
>TRBJ2-5|-|TRBV20-1|many
CSARDPRRETQYF
TGCAGTGCTAGAGATCCTAGAAGAGAGACCCAGTACTTC
>TRBJ1-3|-|TRBV28|-
CASSALGGRSGNTIYF
TGTGCCAGCAGTGCCTTAGGGGGGAGGTCTGGAAACACCATATATTTT
>TRBJ1-4|-|TRBV20-1|-
CSASRDSRSALFF
TGCAGTGCTAGCAGAGATTCCAGGTCGGCTCTGTTTTTT
>TRBJ1-2|-|TRBV12-3/TRBV12-4|-
CASSLDPGQILYGYTF
TGTGCCAGCAGTTTAGACCCCGGACAGATCTTATATGGCTACACCTTC
>TRBJ2-7|TRBD1|TRBV27|-
CASSHDRGQAPYEQYF
TGTGCCAGCAGCCACGACAGAGGACAGGCCCCCTACGAGCAGTACTTC
>TRBJ2-7|-|TRBV29-1|many
CSVEGSTPYEQYF
TGCAGCGTTGAGGGCAGTACCCCCTACGAGCAGTACTTC
>TRBJ2-7|TRBD1|TRBV7-2|-
CASSLTRLRDRPPYEQYF
TGTGCCAGTAGCTTAACCAGACTCCGGGACAGGCCCCCCTACGAGCAGTACTTC
>TRBJ2-7|-|TRBV3-1|many
CASSHFGTSYEQYF
TGTGCCAGCAGCCATTTTGGGACCTCCTACGAGCAGTACTTC
>TRBJ2-7|-|TRBV7-8|-
CASSFNHEQYF
TGTGCCAGCAGCTTCAACCACGAGCAGTACTTC
>TRBJ1-1|-|TRBV6-2/TRBV6-3|few
CASSQYYEAFF
TGTGCCAGCAGCCAATACTATGAAGCTTTCTTT
>TRBJ2-5|TRBD2|TRBV6-5|many
CASRLTSVQETQYF
TGTGCCAGCAGGCTAACTAGCGTTCAAGAGACCCAGTACTTC